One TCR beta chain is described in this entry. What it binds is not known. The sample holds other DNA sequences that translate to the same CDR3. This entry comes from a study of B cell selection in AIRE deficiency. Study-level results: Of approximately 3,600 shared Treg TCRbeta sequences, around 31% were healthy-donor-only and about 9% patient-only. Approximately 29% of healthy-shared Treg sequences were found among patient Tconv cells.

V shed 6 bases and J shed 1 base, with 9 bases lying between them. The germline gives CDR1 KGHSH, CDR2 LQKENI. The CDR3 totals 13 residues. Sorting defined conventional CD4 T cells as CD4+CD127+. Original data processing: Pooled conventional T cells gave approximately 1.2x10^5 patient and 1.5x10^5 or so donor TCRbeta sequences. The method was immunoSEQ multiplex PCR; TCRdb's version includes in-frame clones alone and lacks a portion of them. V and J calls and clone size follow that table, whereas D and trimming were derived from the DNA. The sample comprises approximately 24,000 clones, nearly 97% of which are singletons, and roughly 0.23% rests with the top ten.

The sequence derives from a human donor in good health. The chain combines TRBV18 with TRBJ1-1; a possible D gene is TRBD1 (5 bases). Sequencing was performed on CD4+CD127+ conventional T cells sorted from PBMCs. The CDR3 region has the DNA TGTGCCAGCTCGGGGCAGCAGAACACTGAAGCTTTCTTT. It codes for CASSGQQNTEAFF.